These 19 T cell receptor beta chains originate from one sample sequenced in a study of blood T cell repertoires in COVID-19. Method: immunoSEQ multiplex PCR; TCRdb's copy keeps in-frame clones and lacks some. The table records fewer than 80,000 clones, roughly 92% of them present only once. Material: peripheral blood. The receptors stem from a human donor in a cohort sampled during active COVID-19.

V is TRBV7-2 and J is TRBJ1-2; D is unresolved. V dropped 5 bases and J dropped 0 bases, with 16 bases sitting between them. CDR3 size: 16 residues. Germline CDR1 and CDR2: SGHTA and FQGNSA. CDR3 protein: CASSGTSGVANYGYTF. Written as DNA, the CDR3 is TGTGCCAGCAGCGGAACCTCCGGGGTTGCTAACTATGGCTACACCTTC.

CDR3 amino acids: CASSERGTDTQYF. CDR3 in DNA: TGTGCCAGCAGTGAGCGGGGCACAGATACGCAGTATTTT. V is TRBV6-4 and J is TRBJ2-3; TRBD2 might be the D (5 bases). This CDR3 is built from 13 residues. Deletions cut 3 bases from V and 1 base from J, with 5 bases between. CDR1 is MRHNA and CDR2 is SNTAGT in the germline V gene.

This sequence joins TRBV19 and TRBJ2-7; D may be TRBD1 (6 bases). This CDR3 is built from 13 residues. V lost 6 bases to trimming and J lost 3 bases, with 12 bases between them. CDR1 is LNHDA, CDR2 SQIVND, per germline (reference sequence). CDR3 in amino acids: CASRVGGVYEQYF. CDR3 bases: TGTGCCAGTAGGGTAGGGGGTGTCTACGAGCAGTACTTC.

The chain uses TRBV7-2 and TRBJ2-7; weak D call: TRBD1 (6 bases). Germline V lookup: CDR1 SGHTA, CDR2 FQGNSA. The V and J ends lost 5 bases and 5 bases respectively, with 16 bases between them. This CDR3 is 14 amino acids long. The CDR3 protein is CASSLQGFSHEQYF. In DNA, the CDR3 is TGTGCCAGCAGCCTACAGGGTTTTAGCCACGAGCAGTACTTC.

The gene calls are TRBV6-1 and TRBJ2-5; D is perhaps TRBD2 (6 bases). The CDR3 length is 13 residues. V was trimmed by 2 bases and J by 9 bases, leaving 13 bases between them. The germline gives CDR1 MNHNS, CDR2 SASEGT. This CDR3 reads CASSETRGVAQYF. The CDR3 coding sequence is TGTGCCAGCAGTGAAACCCGCGGGGTGGCCCAGTACTTC.

The chain is built from TRBV7-3 and TRBJ1-6, with D perhaps TRBD1 (6 bases). Germline V lookup: CDR1 SGHTA, CDR2 FQGTGA. The V end was cut by 1 base, the J end by 6 bases, with 13 bases between. The CDR3 is 16 amino acids. CDR3 sequence: CASSLKVYRVNSPLHF. DNA of the CDR3: TGTGCCAGCAGCTTAAAAGTATACAGGGTTAATTCACCCCTCCACTTT.

This chain connects TRBV6-2 or TRBV6-3 to TRBJ1-1; possible D gene TRBD1, 6 bases. CDR3 size: 13 residues. Germline V gene lookup returns CDR1 MNHEY and CDR2 SVGEGT. Deletions cut 6 bases from V and 8 bases from J, with 16 bases between. The CDR3 protein is CASSYTGFAEAFF. The CDR3 DNA reads TGTGCCAGCAGCTATACAGGGTTCGCCGAAGCTTTCTTT.

The CDR3 protein is CASSDELAGAYEQYF. The CDR3 region has the DNA TGTGCCAGCAGTGACGAACTAGCGGGGGCCTACGAGCAGTACTTC. This chain links TRBV6-1 with TRBJ2-7, with 11 bases that match TRBD2. V gave up 3 bases and J gave up 2 bases; unmatched junction bases: 3. CDR1 is MNHNS, CDR2 SASEGT, per germline. The CDR3 consists of 15 residues.

V and J are TRBV7-8 and TRBJ1-2; D is perhaps TRBD1 (5 bases). The CDR3 is 13 amino acids. Germline V CDR1 and CDR2: SGHVS, FQNEAQ. V was trimmed by 0 bases and J by 8 bases, leaving 10 bases between them. CDR3 residues: CASSLAGARGYTF. In DNA form, the CDR3 reads TGTGCCAGCAGCTTAGCAGGGGCGAGGGGCTACACCTTC.

The chain combines TRBV28 with TRBJ2-2; D gene ambiguous. Trimming took off 3 bases at V and 8 bases at J, with 7 bases between the two ends. Germline V gives CDR1 MDHEN, CDR2 SYDVKM. The CDR3 length is 12 residues. In DNA, the CDR3 is TGTGCCAGCAGTTTTACCACTGGGGAGCTGTTTTTT. It specifies CASSFTTGELFF. Full variable domain (rest looked up from reference TRBV28 and TRBJ2-2): DVKVTQSSRYLVKRTGEKVFLECVQDMDHENMFWYRQDPGLGLRLIYFSYDVKMKEKGDIPEGYSVSREKKERFSLILESASTNQTSMYLCASSFTTGELFFGEGSRLTVL.

This chain uses TRBV5-1 with TRBJ2-1; D remains ambiguous. V lost 0 bases and J 7 bases, leaving 11 bases between the germline ends. The germline V gene has CDR1 SGHRS and CDR2 YFSETQ. CDR3 length equals 14 residues. Here the CDR3 reads CASSLEVQTNEQFF. CDR3 nucleotide sequence: TGCGCCAGCAGCTTGGAAGTCCAGACAAATGAGCAGTTCTTC.

The chain joins TRBV3-1 (or the pseudogene TRBV3-2) to TRBJ1-1; 7 bases match TRBD1. The CDR3 loop spans 13 amino acids. Losses at the gene ends were 4 bases for V and 6 bases for J; bases not matched to a gene: 5. Germline V lookup: CDR1 LGHDT, CDR2 YNNKEL (reference sequence). The CDR3 sequence: CASSPRQGSEAFF. The CDR3 coding sequence is TGTGCCAGCAGCCCCAGACAGGGCTCTGAAGCTTTCTTT.

This clone is categorized as medium-sized (0.01 to 0.1%). J is TRBJ2-5 and V is TRBV5-4, with TRBD2 identical over 8 bases. The CDR3 consists of 15 residues. J gave up 2 bases and V 9 bases, and 12 bases lay outside the gene matches. The V gene's germline CDR1 is SGHNT and CDR2 YYREEE (reference sequence). The CDR3 nucleotides read TGTGCCACCCGCTCCCGGGAGGGCCCTCAAGAGACCCAGTACTTC. This gives the protein CATRSREGPQETQYF.

This clone was observed once. The V call is TRBV14, the J call TRBJ2-3; perhaps TRBD1 as D (6 bases). CDR3 length: 13 amino acids. The V and J ends lost 3 bases and 8 bases respectively, with 12 bases between them. Germline values: CDR1 SGHDN, CDR2 FVKESK. Here the CDR3 reads CASSQAGTPTQYF. In nucleotides, the CDR3 is TGTGCCAGCAGCCAGGCCGGGACACCTACGCAGTATTTT.

As regards this clone: Relative to the germline gene, one junction end is altered; a read error may explain this. The chain has TRBV11-2 and TRBJ2-7, with 9 positions matching TRBD2. CDR1 is SGHAT and CDR2 is FQNNGV in the germline V gene. The CDR3 has 14 residues. CDR3 sequence (DNA): TGTGCCAGCAGTTTAGCGGGAGCCCGGTACGAGCAGTACTTC. This encodes CASSLAGARYEQYF.

The chain carries TRBV11-2 and TRBJ2-2, with 8 bases aligning to TRBD2. The germline V gene has CDR1 SGHAT and CDR2 FQNNGV. The CDR3 runs 16 residues. Trimming cost V 2 bases and J 3 bases; bases outside gene matches: 5. For the CDR3, the DNA is TGTGCCAGCAGCTTATACGGGAGGGCCCACACCGGGGAGCTGTTTTTT. It translates to CASSLYGRAHTGELFF. The entire variable domain, with the rest obtained from reference TRBV11-2 and TRBJ2-2, is as follows: EAGVAQSPRYKIIEKRQSVAFWCNPISGHATLYWYQQILGQGPKLLIQFQNNGVVDDSQLPKDRFSAERLKGVDSTLKIQPAKLEDSAVYLCASSLYGRAHTGELFFGEGSRLTVL.

The CDR3 DNA reads as TGTGCCAGTAGTATAGGCCTAGCGGGGGCCAATGAGCAGTTCTTC. This sequence encodes CASSIGLAGANEQFF. The chain is built from TRBV19 and TRBJ2-1, with 10 bases fitting TRBD2. This CDR3 is built from 15 residues. Germline V gives CDR1 LNHDA, CDR2 SQIVND (reference sequence). Unmatched junction bases numbered 3, after V lost 1 base and J lost 6 bases.

The chain employs TRBV9 and TRBJ1-6; TRBD1 aligns across 7 bases. V shed 2 bases and J 5 bases; nucleotides not matched to a gene: 4. The CDR3 loop spans 15 amino acids. The germline CDR1 and CDR2 sequences are SGDLS and YYNGEE. The CDR3 bases are TGTGCCAGCAGCGTCCGACAGGGTCATAATTCACCCCTCCACTTT. Protein sequence: CASSVRQGHNSPLHF.

The chain uses TRBV7-8 and TRBJ1-1, with 8 bases matching TRBD1. Looked up from germline, CDR1 is SGHVS and CDR2 is FQNEAQ. This CDR3 contains 16 residues. J lost 4 bases, V lost 8 bases, and 15 bases had no gene match. CDR3 amino acids: CASAPGQGAFSTEAFF. CDR3 nucleotide sequence: TGTGCCAGCGCCCCTGGACAGGGTGCATTTAGCACTGAAGCTTTCTTT.